This entry lists 8 T cell receptor beta chains sequenced from one sample in a study of blood T cell repertoires in COVID-19 (dated by TCRdb to 2019 to 2021). Library preparation employed the immunoSEQ multiplex PCR assay. TCRdb mirrors the immuneACCESS table, restricted to in-frame sequences. Some clones are absent from its copies; in checked studies, under half trace to an unresolved V gene, and the reason for the others is unknown. This sample lists tens of thousands of clones; approximately 86% were detected once. More than 1% of the sample goes to the ten largest clones. Sequencing used peripheral blood. All receptors come from a man in his forties with acute or convalescent COVID-19.

The V gene is TRBV30, the J gene TRBJ1-3, with TRBD1 as a possible D gene (5 bases). This CDR3 region has 14 residues. In germline, CDR1 is GTSNPN, CDR2 SVGIG (reference sequence). Trimming stripped 4 bases from V and 0 bases from J, with 10 bases between. The CDR3 sequence is CAWNQGNSGNTIYF. The CDR3 DNA reads as TGTGCCTGGAATCAGGGAAACTCTGGAAACACCATATATTTT.

The rearrangement uses TRBV24-1 and TRBJ2-2, with 9 bases aligning to TRBD1. The CDR3 runs 17 residues. The V segment lost 0 bases and the J segment 5 bases; nucleotides outside the gene matches: 6. Germline V CDR1 and CDR2: KGHDR, SFDVKD. The CDR3: CATSDLPGTGRTGELFF. In DNA form, the CDR3 reads TGTGCCACCAGTGATTTGCCCGGGACAGGGAGAACCGGGGAGCTGTTTTTT.

The chain is built from TRBV5-1 and TRBJ2-2; D gene uncertain. V was trimmed by 4 bases and J by 1 base, leaving 11 bases between them. Germline V gene data show CDR1 as SGHRS and CDR2 as YFSETQ. This CDR3 is built from 15 residues. The CDR3 bases are TGCGCCAGCAGCCTACTAAGTTGGAACACCGGGGAGCTGTTTTTT. Its protein is CASSLLSWNTGELFF.

This chain uses TRBV4-1 with TRBJ1-2; possible D gene TRBD1, 6 bases. This CDR3 has 15 amino acids. V was pared by 5 bases and J by 2 bases, with 15 bases between. Germline V gene sequence: CDR1 MGHRA, CDR2 YSYEKL. The CDR3 loop is CASSSIPQGNYGYTF. The CDR3 DNA reads TGCGCCAGCAGCTCCATCCCCCAGGGGAACTATGGCTACACCTTC.

The chain is built from TRBV11-2 and TRBJ1-1; 7 bases are shared with TRBD1. Trimming at V came to 2 bases and at J to 4 bases, leaving 1 base not matched to a gene. CDR3 size: 13 residues. Per germline, CDR1 SGHAT and CDR2 FQNNGV. CDR3 nucleotide sequence: TGTGCCAGCAGCTTATACAGGGGCACTGAAGCTTTCTTT. Translating gives CASSLYRGTEAFF. The whole variable domain, filled in from reference TRBV11-2 and TRBJ1-1, reads EAGVAQSPRYKIIEKRQSVAFWCNPISGHATLYWYQQILGQGPKLLIQFQNNGVVDDSQLPKDRFSAERLKGVDSTLKIQPAKLEDSAVYLCASSLYRGTEAFFGQGTRLTVV.

The chain links TRBV14 to TRBJ2-2, with TRBD1 matching 9 bases. This CDR3 spans 16 amino acids. Trimming took 8 bases from V and 3 from J; bases not matched to a gene: 10. Germline V CDR1 and CDR2: SGHDN, FVKESK. The CDR3 is CASRGTGPTDTGELFF. The CDR3 nucleotides read TGTGCCAGCCGGGGGACAGGGCCCACCGACACCGGGGAGCTGTTTTTT. Using reference TRBV14 and TRBJ2-2 for the parts outside the CDR3, the full variable domain is EAGVTQFPSHSVIEKGQTVTLRCDPISGHDNLYWYRRVMGKEIKFLLHFVKESKQDESGMPNNRFLAERTGGTYSTLKVQPAELEDSGVYFCASRGTGPTDTGELFFGEGSRLTVL.

The chain combines TRBV30 with TRBJ1-5, with TRBD1 matching 9 bases. CDR1 and CDR2 from the germline V gene are GTSNPN and SVGIG (reference sequence). CDR3 length: 16 amino acids. The CDR3 region has the DNA TGTGCGTGGCACAACCACGACAGGGGGGGCAATCAGCCCCAGCATTTT. Its translation: CAWHNHDRGGNQPQHF.

V gene TRBV3-1 (or the pseudogene TRBV3-2) combines with J gene TRBJ1-5; D remains ambiguous. The CDR3 loop spans 13 amino acids. CDR1 is LGHDT, CDR2 YNNKEL, per germline (reference sequence). The V and J ends lost 1 base and 7 bases respectively, with 8 bases between them. This CDR3 is CASSQGHSQPQHF. The CDR3 DNA reads as TGTGCCAGCAGCCAAGGTCATAGCCAGCCCCAGCATTTT.